This T cell receptor beta chain stems from a study of blood T cells in healthy people across ages. Overall study context: Template switching caught about one barcoded beta molecule for each two T cells.

Primers used in a second PCR of about 6 to 12 cycles were a sample-barcoded 5' primer and a J-beta primer mix. Every cDNA molecule bore a tag from a template-switch adaptor containing 12 random nucleotides. Each CDR3 protein is one row after TCRdb ran MiXCR on the 5' RACE reads. The sample consists of some 920,000 distinct CDR3 sequences, about 51% of them appearing once. Germline CDR1 is LGHDT and CDR2 is YNNKEL (reference sequence). Unmatched junction bases numbered 9, after V lost 7 bases and J lost 8 bases. This CDR3 region has 14 residues. The clonotype comes from a woman aged 60-70 years in good health. The rearrangement links TRBV3-1 to TRBJ2-1; the match to TRBD1 covers 9 bases. Specimen: blood. CDR3 amino acids: CASTSGTGSYEQFF. Here the CDR3 DNA reads TGTGCCAGCACCTCCGGGACAGGGTCGTATGAGCAGTTCTTC.